Below, one T cell receptor (beta chain) is given with its context. Its antigen remains unknown. The data were taken from a study of regulatory and conventional T cells in RAG deficiency. Genomic DNA came from blood conventional CD4+ T cells gated CD25-low CD127-high. The V gene end was trimmed by 4 bases and the J gene end by 5 bases; junction bases not matched to a gene: 8. The germline gives CDR1 SGDLS, CDR2 YYNGEE. This CDR3 has 14 residues. Here immunoSEQ multiplex PCR was the method, and the copy in TCRdb shows in-frame clones only, minus some. The profile shows about 30,000 clones, 60% to 85% of them singletons. The study's findings and limits: Shannon entropy fell and Simpson indices rose in RAG-deficient patients.

This sample was also put to use in a study of regulatory T cells. Per that paper: Amplification used 52 TRBV primers and 13 TRBJ primers.

J is TRBJ2-5 and V is TRBV9; 7 bases are a match to TRBD2. The specimen was CD4+ effector T cells sorted from blood. This clonotype was obtained from a human donor in good health. The CDR3 here is CASSSTWTSETQYF. The CDR3 nucleotides read TGTGCCAGCAGCTCAACTTGGACTAGTGAGACCCAGTACTTC.